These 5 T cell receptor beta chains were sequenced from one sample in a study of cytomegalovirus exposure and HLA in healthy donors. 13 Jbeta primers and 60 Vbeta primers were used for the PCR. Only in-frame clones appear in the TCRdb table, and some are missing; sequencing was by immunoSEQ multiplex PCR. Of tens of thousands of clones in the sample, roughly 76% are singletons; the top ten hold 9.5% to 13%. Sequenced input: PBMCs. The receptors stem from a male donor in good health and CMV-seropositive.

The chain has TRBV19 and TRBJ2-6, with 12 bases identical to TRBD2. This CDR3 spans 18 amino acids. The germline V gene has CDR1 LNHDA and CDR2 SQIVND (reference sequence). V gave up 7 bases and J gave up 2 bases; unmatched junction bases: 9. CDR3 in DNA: TGTGCCAGTACTGAGACTAGCGGGAGTGTGGCTGGGGCCAACGTCCTGACTTTC. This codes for CASTETSGSVAGANVLTF.

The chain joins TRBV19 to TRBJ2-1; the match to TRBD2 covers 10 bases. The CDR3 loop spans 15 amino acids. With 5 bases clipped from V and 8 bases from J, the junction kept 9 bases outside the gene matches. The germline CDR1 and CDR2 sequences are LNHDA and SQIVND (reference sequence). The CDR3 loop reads CASSEASGSRYEQFF. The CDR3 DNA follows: TGTGCCAGTAGTGAAGCTAGCGGGAGTCGGTATGAGCAGTTCTTC.

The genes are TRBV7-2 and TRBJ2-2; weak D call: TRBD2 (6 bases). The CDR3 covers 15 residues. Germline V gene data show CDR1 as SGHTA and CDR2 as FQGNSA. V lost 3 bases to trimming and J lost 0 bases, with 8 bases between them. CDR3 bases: TGTGCCAGCAGCTTGGGCGGGACGAACACCGGGGAGCTGTTTTTT. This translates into CASSLGGTNTGELFF.

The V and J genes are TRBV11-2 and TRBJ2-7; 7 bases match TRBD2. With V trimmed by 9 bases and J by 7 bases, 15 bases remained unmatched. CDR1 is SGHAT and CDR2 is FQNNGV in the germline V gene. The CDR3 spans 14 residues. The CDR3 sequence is CARAFWGGPREQYF. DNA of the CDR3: TGTGCCAGAGCTTTTTGGGGAGGGCCTCGAGAGCAGTACTTC. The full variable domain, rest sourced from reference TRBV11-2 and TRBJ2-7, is EAGVAQSPRYKIIEKRQSVAFWCNPISGHATLYWYQQILGQGPKLLIQFQNNGVVDDSQLPKDRFSAERLKGVDSTLKIQPAKLEDSAVYLCARAFWGGPREQYFGPGTRLTVT.

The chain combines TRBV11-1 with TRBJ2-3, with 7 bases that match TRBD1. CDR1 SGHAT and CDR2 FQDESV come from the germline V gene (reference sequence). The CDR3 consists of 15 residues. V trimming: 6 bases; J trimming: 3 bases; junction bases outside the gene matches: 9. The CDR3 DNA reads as TGTGCCAGCAGGTTGACAGGGTTTAGGACAGATACGCAGTATTTT. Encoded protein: CASRLTGFRTDTQYF. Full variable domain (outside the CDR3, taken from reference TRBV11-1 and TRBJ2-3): EAEVAQSPRYKITEKSQAVAFWCDPISGHATLYWYRQILGQGPELLVQFQDESVVDDSQLPKDRFSAERLKGVDSTLKIQPAELGDSAMYLCASRLTGFRTDTQYFGPGTRLTVL.